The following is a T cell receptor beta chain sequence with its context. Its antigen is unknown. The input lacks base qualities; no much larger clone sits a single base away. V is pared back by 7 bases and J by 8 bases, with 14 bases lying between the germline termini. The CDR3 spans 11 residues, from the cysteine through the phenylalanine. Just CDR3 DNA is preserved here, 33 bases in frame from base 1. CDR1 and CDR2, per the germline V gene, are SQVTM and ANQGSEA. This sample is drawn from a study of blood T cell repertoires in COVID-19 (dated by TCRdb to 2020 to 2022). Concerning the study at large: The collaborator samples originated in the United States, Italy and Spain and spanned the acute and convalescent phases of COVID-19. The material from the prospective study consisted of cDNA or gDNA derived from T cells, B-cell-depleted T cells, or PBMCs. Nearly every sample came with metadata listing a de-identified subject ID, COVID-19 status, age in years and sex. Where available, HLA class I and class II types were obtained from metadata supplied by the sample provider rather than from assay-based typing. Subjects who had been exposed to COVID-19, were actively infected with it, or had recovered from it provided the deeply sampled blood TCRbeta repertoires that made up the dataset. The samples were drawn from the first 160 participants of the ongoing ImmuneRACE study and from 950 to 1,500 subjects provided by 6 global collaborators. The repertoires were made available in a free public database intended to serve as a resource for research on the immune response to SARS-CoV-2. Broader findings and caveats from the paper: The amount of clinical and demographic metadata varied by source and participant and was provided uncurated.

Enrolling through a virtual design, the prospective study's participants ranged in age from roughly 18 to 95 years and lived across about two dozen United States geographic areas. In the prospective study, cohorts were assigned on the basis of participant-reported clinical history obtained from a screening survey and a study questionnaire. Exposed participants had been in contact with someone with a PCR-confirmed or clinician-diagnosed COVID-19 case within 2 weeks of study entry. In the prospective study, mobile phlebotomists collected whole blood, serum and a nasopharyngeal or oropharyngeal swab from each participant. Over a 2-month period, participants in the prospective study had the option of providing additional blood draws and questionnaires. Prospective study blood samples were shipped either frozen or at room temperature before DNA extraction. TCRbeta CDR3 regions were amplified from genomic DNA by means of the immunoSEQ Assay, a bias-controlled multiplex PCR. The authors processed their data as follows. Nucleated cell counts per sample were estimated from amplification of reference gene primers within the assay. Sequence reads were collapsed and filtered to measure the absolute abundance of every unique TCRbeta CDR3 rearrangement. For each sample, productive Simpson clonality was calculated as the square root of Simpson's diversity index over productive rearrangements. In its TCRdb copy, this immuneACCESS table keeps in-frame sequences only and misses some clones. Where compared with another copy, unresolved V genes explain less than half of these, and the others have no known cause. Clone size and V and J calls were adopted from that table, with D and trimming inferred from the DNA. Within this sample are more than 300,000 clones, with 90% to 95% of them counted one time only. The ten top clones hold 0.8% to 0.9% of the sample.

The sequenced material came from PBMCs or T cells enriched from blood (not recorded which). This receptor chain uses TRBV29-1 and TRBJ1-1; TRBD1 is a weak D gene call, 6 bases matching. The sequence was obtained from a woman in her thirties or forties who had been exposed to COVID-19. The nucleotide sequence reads TGCAGCGCCCGGGAGGGGGTAGAAGCTTTCTTT. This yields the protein CSAREGVEAFF.